This paragraph covers one T cell receptor (beta chain) sequence. The PCR had 60 Vbeta and 13 Jbeta primers. The repertoire was sequenced with immunoSEQ multiplex PCR; TCRdb's copy has only in-frame clones and lacks some. The data show about 210,000 clones, with around 78% seen just once and about 14% held by the top ten. The data derive from a study of cytomegalovirus exposure and HLA in healthy donors. The V gene lost 3 bases and the J gene lost 4 bases, with 6 bases spanning the gap. Per germline, CDR1 PRHDT and CDR2 FYEKMQ (reference sequence). The CDR3 totals 12 residues. Sequenced: PBMCs. The receptor was isolated from a woman aged 30 to 39 in good health and CMV-seropositive. V and J are TRBV13 and TRBJ2-5, with TRBD1 as a possible D gene (5 bases). CDR3 residues: CASSFDRETQYF. CDR3 sequence (DNA): TGTGCCAGCAGCTTTGACAGAGAGACCCAGTACTTC. The full variable domain, rest sourced from reference TRBV13 and TRBJ2-5, is AAGVIQSPRHLIKEKRETATLKCYPIPRHDTVYWYQQGPGQDPQFLISFYEKMQSDKGSIPDRFSAQQFSDYHSELNMSSLELGDSALYFCASSFDRETQYFGPGTRLLVL.